This T cell receptor beta chain was sequenced for a study of blood T cell repertoires in COVID-19. Overall study: The United States, Italy and Spain supplied acute and convalescent COVID-19 samples. T cells, B-cell-depleted T cells, or PBMCs supplied cDNA or gDNA.

Trimming removed 0 bases from V and 3 bases from J, with 9 bases in between. Germline V gene data show CDR1 as MNHEY and CDR2 as SVGAGI. There are 14 residues in the CDR3. The authors' processing: Estimated nucleated cell counts came from reference gene primer amplification. The method was immunoSEQ multiplex PCR; TCRdb's version includes in-frame clones alone and lacks a portion of them. The V and J calls and clone size were taken over from that table, and D and trimming were inferred from the DNA. This table has a few hundred thousand clones, 80% to 90% appearing once. The rearrangement links TRBV6-5 to TRBJ2-7, with D unresolved. Sequenced material: peripheral blood. The clonotype comes from a woman in her sixties or seventies with COVID-19, enrolled during active disease. CDR3 loop: CASSYSYRSYEQYF. The CDR3 nucleotides read TGTGCCAGCAGTTACTCATACAGAAGCTACGAGCAGTACTTC.